These T cell receptor beta chains were read from a single sample in a study of cytomegalovirus exposure and HLA in healthy donors. Clones were sequenced by immunoSEQ multiplex PCR, and TCRdb holds only the in-frame ones, with some missing. This sample yields around 90,000 clones, of which roughly 85% are seen a single time; around 7.4% belongs to the top ten. The sequencing input was PBMCs. The receptors were gathered from a man aged 35 to 55 in good health and CMV-seropositive. CDR3s include the opening cysteine and the closing phenylalanine or tryptophan. D genes are given only for firm matches. Size is stated for part of the rows, as once, few or many counts, or as a class when the clone is expanded.

clone size: NA
J gene: TRBJ2-5
V gene: TRBV6-4
D gene: TRBD1
CDR3 DNA: TGTGCCAGCAGTGACTCGCATCGATTTTTCGGACAGGGATCCCCAATTACCCAGTACTTC
CDR3 protein: CASSDSHRFFGQGSPITQYF

clone size: NA
J gene: TRBJ2-2
V gene: TRBV5-1
D gene: TRBD2
CDR3 DNA: TGCGCCAGCAGCCGAGGGAGGCCAGCGGGGGGGCCGAGCACCGGGGAGCTGTTTTTT
CDR3 protein: CASSRGRPAGGPSTGELFF

clone size: NA
J gene: TRBJ2-5
V gene: TRBV28
D gene: NA
CDR3 DNA: TGTGCCAGCCTGTCTGGCCTGAAGACCCAGTACTTC
CDR3 protein: CASLSGLKTQYF

clone size: once
J gene: TRBJ1-4
V gene: TRBV6-5
D gene: TRBD1
CDR3 DNA: TGTGCCAGCAGTTACGACCGGGACAGCCAAAATGAAAAACTGTTTTTT
CDR3 protein: CASSYDRDSQNEKLFF

clone size: NA
J gene: TRBJ2-7
V gene: TRBV6-5
D gene: NA
CDR3 DNA: TGTGCCAGCAGCCCCGACGGCGGTAACTACGAGCAGTACTTC
CDR3 protein: CASSPDGGNYEQYF

clone size: NA
J gene: TRBJ2-5
V gene: TRBV2
D gene: NA
CDR3 DNA: TGTGCCTCCTCTTTGGGCACCCAAGAGACCCAGTACTTC
CDR3 protein: CASSLGTQETQYF

clone size: NA
J gene: TRBJ2-5
V gene: TRBV18
D gene: NA
CDR3 DNA: TGTGCCAGCTCTCGCGGACAGCAAGAGACCCAGTACTTC
CDR3 protein: CASSRGQQETQYF

clone size: NA
J gene: TRBJ2-5
V gene: TRBV5-1
D gene: TRBD1
CDR3 DNA: TGCGCCAGCAGCTTCGGCCCCGGGACAGGGAAAGAGACCCAGTACTTC
CDR3 protein: CASSFGPGTGKETQYF

clone size: once
J gene: TRBJ1-1
V gene: TRBV14
D gene: NA
CDR3 DNA: TGTGCCAGCAGCCCTTTCCCCCAGGGCACTGAAGCTTTCTTT
CDR3 protein: CASSPFPQGTEAFF

clone size: NA
J gene: TRBJ1-3
V gene: TRBV9
D gene: NA
CDR3 DNA: TGTGCCAGCAGCTTCTATGACAGGACGCCCGGAAACACCATATATTTT
CDR3 protein: CASSFYDRTPGNTIYF

clone size: NA
J gene: TRBJ1-5
V gene: TRBV14
D gene: NA
CDR3 DNA: TGTGCCAGCAGCCAAGAAGCTTCAAGGGGTGGCAATCAGCCCCAGCATTTT
CDR3 protein: CASSQEASRGGNQPQHF

clone size: NA
J gene: TRBJ2-2
V gene: TRBV29-1
D gene: NA
CDR3 DNA: TGCAGCGCCAATGGACAGAACACCGGGGAGCTGTTTTTT
CDR3 protein: CSANGQNTGELFF

clone size: NA
J gene: TRBJ2-5
V gene: TRBV28
D gene: TRBD1
CDR3 DNA: TGTGCCAGCAGTTTATGGACAGGGTCACAGCGAGAGACCCAGTACTTC
CDR3 protein: CASSLWTGSQRETQYF

clone size: NA
J gene: TRBJ2-7
V gene: TRBV25-1
D gene: TRBD2
CDR3 DNA: TGTGCCAGCAGCGGAAGCGGGGGCTCCTACGAGCAGTACTTC
CDR3 protein: CASSGSGGSYEQYF

clone size: once
J gene: TRBJ1-1
V gene: TRBV6-5
D gene: NA
CDR3 DNA: TGTGCCAGCAGAACCGGGACAAACACTGAAGCTTTCTTT
CDR3 protein: CASRTGTNTEAFF

clone size: NA
J gene: TRBJ1-6
V gene: TRBV13
D gene: NA
CDR3 DNA: TGTGCCAGCAGCCCGGATCGGACTCCACCCCTCCACTTT
CDR3 protein: CASSPDRTPPLHF

clone size: NA
J gene: TRBJ2-7
V gene: TRBV6-5
D gene: TRBD2
CDR3 DNA: TGTGCCAGCAGCTCGCTAGCGGGAGTCTCCTACGAGCAGTACTTC
CDR3 protein: CASSSLAGVSYEQYF

clone size: NA
J gene: TRBJ1-5
V gene: TRBV6-5
D gene: NA
CDR3 DNA: TGTGCCAGCAGTGCCCTTATAGCGGGGCCCCAGCATTTT
CDR3 protein: CASSALIAGPQHF

clone size: NA
J gene: TRBJ2-7
V gene: TRBV28
D gene: TRBD1
CDR3 DNA: TGTGCCAGCAGTTGGGACAGACCCTACGAGCAGTACTTC
CDR3 protein: CASSWDRPYEQYF

clone size: NA
J gene: TRBJ1-6
V gene: TRBV7-9
D gene: NA
CDR3 DNA: TGTGCCAGCAGCACAAACAACCCCAATTCACCCCTCCACTTT
CDR3 protein: CASSTNNPNSPLHF

clone size: NA
J gene: TRBJ2-7
V gene: TRBV5-6
D gene: NA
CDR3 DNA: TGTGCCAGCAGCTTGATTACCTATTCCTACGAGCAGTACTTC
CDR3 protein: CASSLITYSYEQYF

clone size: NA
J gene: TRBJ2-1
V gene: TRBV6-6
D gene: NA
CDR3 DNA: TGTGCCAGCAGACCCGGAGGTAGCTCCTACAATGAGCAGTTCTTC
CDR3 protein: CASRPGGSSYNEQFF

clone size: NA
J gene: TRBJ2-3
V gene: TRBV7-2
D gene: NA
CDR3 DNA: TGTGCCAGCAGCTCCCCGACAGTTTACACGCAGTATTTT
CDR3 protein: CASSSPTVYTQYF

clone size: NA
J gene: TRBJ1-6
V gene: TRBV6-5
D gene: NA
CDR3 DNA: TGTGCCAGCAGTGCCCTAGATTCACCCCTCCACTTT
CDR3 protein: CASSALDSPLHF

clone size: NA
J gene: TRBJ2-7
V gene: TRBV2
D gene: NA
CDR3 DNA: TGTGCCAGCAAGAGCCTCGGACAGACCTACGAGCAGTACTTC
CDR3 protein: CASKSLGQTYEQYF

clone size: NA
J gene: TRBJ2-2
V gene: TRBV7-2
D gene: NA
CDR3 DNA: TGTGCCAGCAGCTCCGGACAGTCCGGGGAGCTGTTTTTT
CDR3 protein: CASSSGQSGELFF

clone size: NA
J gene: TRBJ2-7
V gene: TRBV27
D gene: NA
CDR3 DNA: TGTGCCAGCACGGGTATCGTTTCTTCCGTGCAGTACTTC
CDR3 protein: CASTGIVSSVQYF

clone size: NA
J gene: TRBJ2-2
V gene: TRBV11-2
D gene: NA
CDR3 DNA: TGTGCCAGCAGCTTGGGGGCTTTAGGGGATGGCGGGGAGCTGTTTTTT
CDR3 protein: CASSLGALGDGGELFF

clone size: once
J gene: TRBJ1-2
V gene: TRBV6-5
D gene: TRBD1
CDR3 DNA: TGTGCCAGCAGGAGGGACAGCTCAAACTATGGCTACACCTTC
CDR3 protein: CASRRDSSNYGYTF

clone size: NA
J gene: TRBJ1-6
V gene: TRBV19
D gene: TRBD1
CDR3 DNA: TGTGCCAGTAGTTCCGGGACAGGGGAGTCACCCCTCCACTTT
CDR3 protein: CASSSGTGESPLHF

clone size: NA
J gene: TRBJ2-7
V gene: TRBV6-6
D gene: NA
CDR3 DNA: TGTGCCAGCAGTTACGGAGTTTACGAGCAGTACTTC
CDR3 protein: CASSYGVYEQYF

clone size: NA
J gene: TRBJ2-5
V gene: TRBV29-1
D gene: TRBD2
CDR3 DNA: TGCAGCATTGGGCTAGCGGATTGGGAGACCCAGTACTTC
CDR3 protein: CSIGLADWETQYF

clone size: NA
J gene: TRBJ2-7
V gene: TRBV29-1
D gene: NA
CDR3 DNA: TGCAGCGTTGCCGGAGTGGGTAGCGGCTACGAGCAGTACTTC
CDR3 protein: CSVAGVGSGYEQYF

clone size: NA
J gene: TRBJ1-6
V gene: TRBV7-9
D gene: NA
CDR3 DNA: TGTGCCAGCAGCTTAGGGCAGAGGCTGAATTCACCCCTCCACTTT
CDR3 protein: CASSLGQRLNSPLHF

clone size: once
J gene: TRBJ2-7
V gene: TRBV19
D gene: NA
CDR3 DNA: TGTGCCAGTAAGAGCGCCAGGGGGGCGAACGAGCAGTACTTC
CDR3 protein: CASKSARGANEQYF

clone size: NA
J gene: TRBJ2-7
V gene: TRBV6-6
D gene: NA
CDR3 DNA: TGTGCCAGCAGTACAAACCTTAGGGGTGGTGGCGAGCAGTACTTC
CDR3 protein: CASSTNLRGGGEQYF

clone size: NA
J gene: TRBJ2-3
V gene: TRBV12-2
D gene: NA
CDR3 DNA: TGTGCAAGTCGCTTCTCCGATACGCAGTATTTT
CDR3 protein: CASRFSDTQYF

clone size: once
J gene: TRBJ2-1
V gene: TRBV6-1
D gene: TRBD1
CDR3 DNA: TGTGCCAGCAGTGCAGGGGGCTCCTACAATGAGCAGTTCTTC
CDR3 protein: CASSAGGSYNEQFF

clone size: NA
J gene: TRBJ1-2
V gene: TRBV27
D gene: NA
CDR3 DNA: TGTGCCAGCAGTTTATTCCCAGGGCTGGACTATGGCTACACCTTC
CDR3 protein: CASSLFPGLDYGYTF

clone size: NA
J gene: TRBJ2-7
V gene: TRBV12-5
D gene: NA
CDR3 DNA: TGTGCTAGTGGCCCTCAATACCGGGAGCAGTACTTC
CDR3 protein: CASGPQYREQYF

clone size: NA
J gene: TRBJ2-1
V gene: TRBV9
D gene: TRBD2
CDR3 DNA: TGTGCCAGCAGCGTAGAACTAGCGGGGGGAAATAATGAGCAGTTCTTC
CDR3 protein: CASSVELAGGNNEQFF

clone size: NA
J gene: TRBJ1-5
V gene: TRBV27
D gene: TRBD1
CDR3 DNA: TGTGCCAGCAGTCCGGACAGGGGGTTATTAAACAATCAGCCCCAGCATTTT
CDR3 protein: CASSPDRGLLNNQPQHF

clone size: NA
J gene: TRBJ2-2
V gene: TRBV9
D gene: TRBD1
CDR3 DNA: TGTGCCAGCAGCGTAGAAACAGGGGGCACCGGGGAGCTGTTTTTT
CDR3 protein: CASSVETGGTGELFF

clone size: NA
J gene: TRBJ2-5
V gene: TRBV5-1
D gene: TRBD2
CDR3 DNA: TGCGCCAGCATGGCTAGCGGGGGAGAGACCCAGTACTTC
CDR3 protein: CASMASGGETQYF

clone size: NA
J gene: TRBJ2-7
V gene: TRBV6-1
D gene: NA
CDR3 DNA: TGTGCCAGCAGTGAATTGGCAGGGGGAGGCGAGCAGTACTTC
CDR3 protein: CASSELAGGGEQYF

clone size: NA
J gene: TRBJ1-5
V gene: TRBV4-2
D gene: NA
CDR3 DNA: TGTGCCAGCAGCCAAGACAGGGCGGACAATCAGCCCCAGCATTTT
CDR3 protein: CASSQDRADNQPQHF

clone size: once
J gene: TRBJ1-5
V gene: TRBV6-1
D gene: TRBD1
CDR3 DNA: TGTGCCGGCAGGTCCTCGACAGGGGGTAGTCAGCCCCAGCATTTT
CDR3 protein: CAGRSSTGGSQPQHF

clone size: NA
J gene: TRBJ2-7
V gene: TRBV11-2
D gene: NA
CDR3 DNA: TGTGCCAGCAAACAAGGGGGTGAGCAGTACTTC
CDR3 protein: CASKQGGEQYF

clone size: NA
J gene: TRBJ1-2
V gene: TRBV5-1
D gene: NA
CDR3 DNA: TGCGCCAGCAGCTTGGGGCAGGGGAAAGGCTACACCTTC
CDR3 protein: CASSLGQGKGYTF

clone size: NA
J gene: TRBJ2-1
V gene: TRBV5-1
D gene: NA
CDR3 DNA: TGCGCCAGCAGCCCCCTGGCGCAGGGTGGCTACAATGAGCAGTTCTTC
CDR3 protein: CASSPLAQGGYNEQFF